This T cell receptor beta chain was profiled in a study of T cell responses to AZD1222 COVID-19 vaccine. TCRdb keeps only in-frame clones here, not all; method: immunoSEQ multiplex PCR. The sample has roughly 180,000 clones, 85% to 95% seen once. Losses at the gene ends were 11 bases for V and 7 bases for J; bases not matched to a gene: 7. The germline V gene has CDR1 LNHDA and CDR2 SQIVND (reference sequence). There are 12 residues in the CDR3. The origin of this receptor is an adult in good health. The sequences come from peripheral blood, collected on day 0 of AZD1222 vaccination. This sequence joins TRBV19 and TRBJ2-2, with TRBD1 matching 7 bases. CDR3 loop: CAAKGAGGELFF. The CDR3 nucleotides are TGTGCCGCCAAGGGGGCGGGCGGGGAGCTGTTTTTT.